This entry lists 18 T cell receptor beta chains sequenced from one sample in a study of T-cell memory formation after mild COVID-19. TCRdb ran MiXCR on the 5' RACE reads and lists one entry per CDR3 protein. This sample yields about 210,000 distinct CDR3 sequences, of which roughly a tenth are seen a single time; around 3.3% belongs to the top ten. Specimen: PBMCs or a T cell subset sorted from them (not recorded which). The origin of the receptors is a man between 18 and 35 years old who had mild COVID-19 (a few samples of this study predate the infection). Cell type and time point are not known.

The chain combines TRBV4-2 with TRBJ2-2; 7 bases are shared with TRBD2. In germline, CDR1 is LGHNA, CDR2 YNFKEQ. Losses at the gene ends were 4 bases for V and 4 bases for J; bases not matched to a gene: 9. The CDR3 consists of 16 residues. CDR3 loop: CASSPRGGQGTGELFF. CDR3 DNA: TGTGCCAGCAGCCCGCGGGGAGGGCAGGGCACCGGGGAGCTGTTTTTT.

The V call is TRBV6-5, the J call TRBJ2-1; no firm D call. Germline V gene lookup returns CDR1 MNHEY and CDR2 SVGAGI. CDR3 length: 14 amino acids. The V end lost 4 bases, the J end lost 4 bases, and 11 bases lay between the germline ends. CDR3 protein: CASSSMDGYNEQFF. DNA for the CDR3: TGTGCCAGCAGTTCCATGGACGGATACAATGAGCAGTTCTTC.

This chain's CDR3 is CASSSGPAGTDTQYF. The CDR3 coding sequence is TGTGCCAGCAGCTCGGGACCCGCGGGGACAGATACGCAGTATTTT. The chain couples TRBV5-4 to TRBJ2-3; TRBD2 is a possible D gene (6 bases). CDR3 size: 15 residues. Trimming removed 3 bases from V and 3 bases from J, with 14 bases in between. Per the germline V gene, CDR1 is SGHNT and CDR2 is YYREEE (reference sequence).

The chain links TRBV12-5 to TRBJ2-1; D is uncertain. Trimming took 2 bases from V and 5 from J, leaving 10 bases between them. Germline V gene lookup returns CDR1 LGHNT and CDR2 FRNRAP. The CDR3 runs 14 residues. The CDR3 is CASGLTGPNNEQFF. The CDR3 DNA sequence: TGTGCTAGTGGTTTGACGGGCCCCAACAATGAGCAGTTCTTC. The variable domain in full, completed from reference TRBV12-5 and TRBJ2-1, reads DARVTQTPRHKVTEMGQEVTMRCQPILGHNTVFWYRQTMMQGLELLAYFRNRAPLDDSGMPKDRFSAEMPDATLATLKIQPSEPRDSAVYFCASGLTGPNNEQFFGPGTRLTVL.

This clonotype showed up many times. The chain has TRBV7-2 and TRBJ1-2; D is perhaps TRBD1 (6 bases). V lost 3 bases to trimming and J lost 6 bases, with 11 bases between them. CDR3 size: 13 residues. Per the germline V gene, CDR1 is SGHTA and CDR2 is FQGNSA. The CDR3 sequence: CASSLGRGNGYTF. CDR3 bases: TGTGCCAGCAGCTTGGGCAGGGGAAATGGCTACACCTTC. Looking up the rest from reference TRBV7-2 and TRBJ1-2 gives the full variable domain: GAGVSQSPSNKVTEKGKDVELRCDPISGHTALYWYRQSLGQGLEFLIYFQGNSAPDKSGLPSDRFSAERTGGSVSTLTIQRTQQEDSAVYLCASSLGRGNGYTFGSGTRLTVV.

V and J are TRBV15 and TRBJ1-1, with 7 bases that match TRBD1. The CDR3 contains 15 residues. Per germline, CDR1 LNHNV and CDR2 YYDKDF (reference sequence). The V segment lost 0 bases and the J segment 5 bases; nucleotides outside the gene matches: 6. The CDR3 nucleotides are TGTGCCACCAGCAGAGATTCAGGGGGGAAAACTGAAGCTTTCTTT. Its translation is CATSRDSGGKTEAFF.

Here the CDR3 reads CASSTRRAGMVYGYTF. As DNA, the CDR3 is TGTGCCAGCAGCACCCGTCGGGCGGGGATGGTCTATGGCTACACCTTC. The chain carries TRBV7-2 and TRBJ1-2; D unresolved. Trimming removed 5 bases at V and 4 bases at J, with 20 bases between. Germline CDR1 SGHTA, CDR2 FQGNSA. This CDR3 is built from 16 residues.

This clonotype came up a few times. The J gene is TRBJ1-5, the V gene TRBV12-3 or TRBV12-4; unclear D gene. Trimming left V 4 bases short and J 7 bases short, with 26 bases between. CDR3 length equals 18 residues. CDR3 bases: TGTGCCAGCAGTTCCACCTGGGTTATCAACCAGGTGGAGCAGCCCCAGCATTTT. Protein: CASSSTWVINQVEQPQHF.

The chain uses TRBV5-3 and TRBJ2-5, with no clear D. TRBV5-3 is an ORF; its function is uncertain. The CDR3 has 11 amino acids. Trimming left V 4 bases short and J 5 bases short, with 6 bases between. CDR3 bases: TGTGCCAGAAGCCATGAGGAGACCCAGTACTTC. Amino acid sequence: CARSHEETQYF.

This clonotype was detected many times. The chain joins TRBV12-3 or TRBV12-4 to TRBJ2-1; weak D call: TRBD1 (6 bases). The CDR3 has 11 residues. The germline V and J ends were trimmed by 8 bases and 7 bases, with 9 bases remaining between them. CDR3: CASSRGNEQFF. The CDR3, as DNA: TGTGCCAGCTCGAGGGGGAATGAGCAGTTCTTC.

This chain connects TRBV4-2 to TRBJ1-1, with D unresolved. The germline gives CDR1 LGHNA, CDR2 YNFKEQ. The CDR3 has 14 amino acids. The V end lost 1 base, the J end lost 5 bases, and 11 bases lay between the germline ends. The CDR3 DNA reads as TGTGCCAGCAGCCAAGCAAAGATTGTGACTGAAGCTTTCTTT. This encodes CASSQAKIVTEAFF.

The genes are TRBV24-1 and TRBJ2-2, with D unresolved. Germline assignment: CDR1 KGHDR and CDR2 SFDVKD. The CDR3 sequence is 13 residues long. The V and J ends lost 7 bases and 7 bases respectively, with 12 bases between them. CDR3 residues: CATSPRAHGELFF. The CDR3 DNA reads as TGTGCCACCAGCCCCCGGGCCCACGGGGAGCTGTTTTTT.

This clonotype was recorded at least ten times. This sequence joins TRBV5-1 and TRBJ2-7; D uncertain. V lost 0 bases to trimming and J lost 1 base, with 14 bases between them. Germline loops: CDR1 SGHRS, CDR2 YFSETQ. The CDR3 is 16 residues long. The CDR3 bases are TGCGCCAGCAGCTTGGGACACCAACTTCGATCCTACGAGCAGTACGTC. Encoded protein: CASSLGHQLRSYEQYV.

This chain connects TRBV5-1 to TRBJ2-7, with 7 bases identical to TRBD2. The germline CDR1 and CDR2 sequences are SGHRS and YFSETQ. Trimming cost V 4 bases and J 5 bases; bases outside gene matches: 12. This CDR3 spans 15 amino acids. CDR3 in amino acids: CASSLGSVAGDEQYF. For the CDR3, the DNA is TGCGCCAGCAGCCTGGGGTCCGTGGCGGGGGACGAGCAGTACTTC.

At least ten counts were recorded for this clonotype. V gene TRBV7-9 combines with J gene TRBJ1-5; 9 bases match TRBD1. J gave up 5 bases and V 3 bases, and 2 bases lay outside the gene matches. CDR3 length: 14 amino acids. Germline CDR1 reads SEHNR; CDR2 reads FQNEAQ (reference sequence). This CDR3 is CASSLTGGDQPQHF. In DNA form, the CDR3 reads TGTGCCAGCAGCTTGACAGGGGGGGATCAGCCCCAGCATTTT.

CDR3 nucleotides: TGTGCCGGGGGGGGGAACACAGATACGCAGTATTTT. Residues: CAGGGNTDTQYF. J is TRBJ2-3 and V is TRBV10-3, with 7 bases identical to TRBD2. Germline CDR1 reads ENHRY; CDR2 reads SYGVKD. This CDR3 spans 12 amino acids. V lost 11 bases, J lost 2 bases, and 4 bases stayed unmatched.

V and J are TRBV7-2 and TRBJ2-7; D remains ambiguous. V was clipped by 0 bases and J by 6 bases, with 18 bases between them. This CDR3 spans 16 amino acids. The V gene's germline CDR1 is SGHTA and CDR2 FQGNSA. CDR3 protein: CASSLARTGPLSEQYF. The CDR3, as DNA: TGTGCCAGCAGCTTAGCGCGGACGGGCCCACTAAGCGAGCAGTACTTC. Full variable domain (remainder filled in from reference TRBV7-2 and TRBJ2-7): GAGVSQSPSNKVTEKGKDVELRCDPISGHTALYWYRQSLGQGLEFLIYFQGNSAPDKSGLPSDRFSAERTGGSVSTLTIQRTQQEDSAVYLCASSLARTGPLSEQYFGPGTRLTVT.

The sample holds a few counts of this clonotype. J is TRBJ2-1 and V is TRBV7-3, with D possibly being TRBD2 (5 bases). V gave up 10 bases and J gave up 0 bases, with 16 bases separating them. The CDR3 totals 15 residues. Germline CDR1 reads SGHTA; CDR2 reads FQGTGA. The CDR3, as DNA: TGTGCCACCCGGAGGACGGCAAGCTCCTACAATGAGCAGTTCTTC. It is translated as CATRRTASSYNEQFF.